One T cell receptor beta chain is described in this entry. The specificity of this receptor is unknown. Per-base qualities were not stored, and no clone one base away is much larger. Donors were 39 systemically healthy Caucasian individuals from Russia aged roughly 6 to 100 years. Ten milliliters of peripheral blood were collected from each donor into EDTA-treated Vacutainer tubes. PBMCs were isolated by Ficoll-Paque density-gradient centrifugation, with at least 6 million obtained per sample. Total RNA was extracted from PBMCs with Trizol reagent, with at least 6 micrograms obtained per sample. For every donor, an aliquot of PBMCs went through flow cytometry to measure the percentages of naive CD45RAhigh/CD27high T cells. Libraries were made using 5' RACE. Sequencing relied on an Illumina HiSeq 2500. The second PCR ran for about 6 to 12 cycles and used a J-beta primer mix along with a sample-barcoded 5' primer. A unique molecular identifier was introduced onto each TCR beta cDNA molecule by a template-switch 5' adaptor carrying 12 random nucleotides. Each sample yielded at least 2.5 million CDR3-containing paired-end reads. First-strand cDNA synthesis was performed from all RNA using the Mint cDNA synthesis kit, with priming by a TRBC-specific oligonucleotide. Following uracil-DNA glycosylase treatment, all cDNA underwent a first 18-cycle PCR with the universal primers M1SS and BC2_uni_R. As for the original processing: Each sample was normalized by randomly selecting 1 million high-quality reads, each carrying a distinct molecular identifier. Instead of being binned into consensus sequences, reads that shared molecular identifiers were thrown out. MiTCR, with a Q25 quality threshold and the strictest error-elimination algorithm, was used for CDR3 identification, clonotype clustering and error correction. A nonparametric unseen species model with Euler transformation was used to estimate lower-bound total TCR beta diversity. TCRdb reran the public reads through fastp at Q25 and MiXCR, keeping productive beta chains. Duplicate CDR3 protein sequences are folded into a single record with the most common DNA and genes. These V and J calls are TCRdb output, not the study's own analysis. This sample gives 600,000 to 850,000 distinct CDR3 sequences in total; around 25% of them show up just once. Under 10% of the sample is in the top ten clones.

CDR3 length: 16 amino acids, cysteine to phenylalanine. Solely the CDR3 DNA is kept, with 48 bases framed from the first base. From the germline V gene (reference sequence), CDR1 is LGHDT and CDR2 is YNNKEL. V has 1 base trimmed and J has 3 bases trimmed; junction bases matching no gene number 8. These data belong to a study of blood T cells in healthy people across ages (dated by TCRdb to between 2014 and 2017). About the full investigation: In model experiments, template switching captured roughly one uniquely barcoded TCR beta cDNA molecule for every two T cells. The study measured age-related changes in TCR beta repertoire diversity using deep sequencing normalized with unique cDNA molecular identifiers. The donors were split into four age groups: young (average roughly 15 years), middle-aged (about 40), aged (62) and long-lived (about 82). Two additional independent replicas of 1 million unique cDNA reads from the same blood draw were analyzed for two donors (one aged 18 to 30 and one aged 80 or older). Overall results and qualifications from the work: Observed TCR beta diversity per million T cells fell roughly linearly with age, and a significant reduction was already apparent by age roughly 40. There was a strong correlation between observed TCR beta diversity and the percentage of naive T cells measured by flow cytometry. Because the CMV infection status of the donors was unknown, age-related changes in expanded clonotypes may potentially have been confounded. Compared with the aged group, more naive CD4+ T cells, fewer expanded clones and increased TCR diversity were shown by the long-lived group, suggesting age selection. Estimates of total diversity from one million sequenced T cells were regarded as lower bounds and underestimates. Since profiling was done on bulk unsorted PBMCs, naive and antigen-experienced compartments could not be conclusively compared.

This sample also belongs to another study, concerning T cells of mothers and their children. That second publication adds: Nine systemically healthy Caucasian individuals served as donors, namely three mothers together with their six children. cDNA synthesis consumed the entire amount of extracted RNA, loaded at roughly 1.5 ug RNA in each 15 ul reaction. Sample barcodes and 2-4 random nucleotides were added via the M1S primer in the second PCR. Over 8.5 million TCR beta CDR3 reads were obtained for each mother, and 2.7 million or so reads were obtained for each child. TCR recombination output is similarly shaped by thymic selection in related and unrelated pairs, with a minor effect exerted by inherited differences. Related mother-child pairs always showed normalized repertoire overlap that was slightly higher than in unrelated mother-child pairs, though the difference was never significant. With a sensitivity of about 100 clones per million clonotypes, no persistent microchimeric T cell clones were detected. Deep NGS was used in the study to compare the TCR beta repertoires of mothers and children and to look for features that separate related mother-child pairs from unrelated individuals. The mean age was 40 +/- 4 years for the mothers and around 10 +/- 4 years for the children. After adapter ligation with NEBNext reagents, the libraries were sequenced on Illumina HiSeq 2000 with 100+100 nt paired-end reads. To prevent cross-contamination, the mother and child libraries were prepared a month apart and were sequenced in separate runs. For each donor, between about 500,000 and 2,200,000 distinct TCR beta clonotypes were identified. Naive TCR beta clonotypes were estimated from low-frequency clonotypes matched to each donor's FACS-determined naive share, without sorting.

The chain employs TRBV3-1 and TRBJ2-5, with 7 middle bases fitting TRBD2. This receptor was identified in a boy younger than 18 in good health. The specimen was blood. The DNA reads as follows: TGTGCCAGCAGCCAAGCCCCAGCGGGGAACAAAGAGACCCAGTACTTC. This yields the protein CASSQAPAGNKETQYF.